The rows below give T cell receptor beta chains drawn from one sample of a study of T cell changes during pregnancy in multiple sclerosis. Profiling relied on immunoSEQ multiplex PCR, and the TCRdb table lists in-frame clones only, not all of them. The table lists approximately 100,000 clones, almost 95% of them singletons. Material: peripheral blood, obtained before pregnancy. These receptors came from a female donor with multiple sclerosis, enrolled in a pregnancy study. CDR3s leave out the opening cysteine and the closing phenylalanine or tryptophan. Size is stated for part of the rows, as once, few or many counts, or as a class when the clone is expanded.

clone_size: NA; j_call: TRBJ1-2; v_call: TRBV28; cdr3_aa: ASSLGPQYRGGYGYT
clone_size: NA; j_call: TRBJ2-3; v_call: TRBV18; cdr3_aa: ASSPRQGEITDTQY
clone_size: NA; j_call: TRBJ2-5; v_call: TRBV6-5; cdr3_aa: ASSPTSGRAAQY
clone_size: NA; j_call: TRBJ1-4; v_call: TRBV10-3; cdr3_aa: AISDPSTGHGDLNEKLF
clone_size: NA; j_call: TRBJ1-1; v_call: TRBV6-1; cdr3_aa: ASSELYRGLMNTEAF
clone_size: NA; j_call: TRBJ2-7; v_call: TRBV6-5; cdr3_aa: ASRSTGLYYEQY
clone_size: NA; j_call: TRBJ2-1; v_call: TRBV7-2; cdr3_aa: ASSPLADAYNEQF
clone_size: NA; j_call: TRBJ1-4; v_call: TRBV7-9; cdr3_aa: ASSLKGGTGYEKLF
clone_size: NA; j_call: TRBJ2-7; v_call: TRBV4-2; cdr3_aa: ASSQDTRLAGGYEQY
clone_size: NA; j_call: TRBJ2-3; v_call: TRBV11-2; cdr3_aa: ASSSLRRVKGPYTQY
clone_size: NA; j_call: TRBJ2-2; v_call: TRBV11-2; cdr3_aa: ASSSLGPGELF
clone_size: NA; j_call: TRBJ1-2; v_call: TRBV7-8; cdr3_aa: ASSLAQDRINYGYT
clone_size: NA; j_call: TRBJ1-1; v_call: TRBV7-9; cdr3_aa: ASSLPPGQSTEAF
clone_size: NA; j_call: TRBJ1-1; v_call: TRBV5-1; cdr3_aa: ASSLATGQVSTEAF
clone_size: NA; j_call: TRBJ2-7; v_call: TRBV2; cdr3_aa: ASRVTSPGLAGGRRSYEQY
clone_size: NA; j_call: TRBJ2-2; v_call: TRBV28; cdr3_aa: ASSLWGQVNTGELF
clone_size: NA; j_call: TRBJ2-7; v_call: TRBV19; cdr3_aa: ASSIGTGPYEQY
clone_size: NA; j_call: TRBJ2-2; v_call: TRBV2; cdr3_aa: ASSPTGREGTGELF
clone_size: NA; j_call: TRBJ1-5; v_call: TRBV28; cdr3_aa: ASSQQGSYNQPQH
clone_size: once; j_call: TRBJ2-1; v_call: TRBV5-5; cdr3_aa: ASSLDRLEQF
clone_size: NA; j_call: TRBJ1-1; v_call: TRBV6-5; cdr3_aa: ASSYGPKGAEAF
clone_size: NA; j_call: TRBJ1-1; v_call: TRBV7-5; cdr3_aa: VRSLGQANTEAF
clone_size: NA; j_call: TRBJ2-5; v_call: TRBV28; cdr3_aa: ASFAQTGRVGETQY
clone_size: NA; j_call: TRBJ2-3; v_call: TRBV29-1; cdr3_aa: SVEGTGYTDTQY
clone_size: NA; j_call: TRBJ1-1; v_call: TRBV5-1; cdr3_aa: ASGEQEVKNTEAF
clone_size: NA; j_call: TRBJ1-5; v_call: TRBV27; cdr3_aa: ASSLLTGDQPQH
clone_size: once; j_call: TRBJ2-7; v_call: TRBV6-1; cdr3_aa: ASSGDSGRADTKQY
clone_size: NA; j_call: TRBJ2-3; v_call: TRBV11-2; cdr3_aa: ASSPHQALAENTDTQY
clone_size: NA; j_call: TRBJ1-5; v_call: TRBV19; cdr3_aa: ASSIDQEVNQPQH